The present TCR beta chain was sequenced within a study of cytomegalovirus exposure and HLA in healthy donors (TCRdb year 2017). For the study in its entirety: In an earlier analysis of several hundred of the donors, roughly 300 Gb of sequence data and 117 million unique TCR beta sequences from about 179 million T cells were reported. An early release covering about 600 HLA-typed donors comprised 250 to 350 gigabases of sequencing data and around 85 million unique TCR sequences. The genetic ancestry cluster associated with self-reported Caucasian donors included around 76% of the 398 genotyped donors. The study aimed to test whether signatures of past pathogen exposure could be identified by cataloging public T cell receptors. The study profiled the T cell repertoires of 500 to 800 subjects by immunosequencing and related them to cytomegalovirus serostatus. A separate validation cohort of roughly 120 different subjects was used in addition to the approximately 640-subject first cohort. To predict cytomegalovirus infection status, the study combined high-throughput TCR immunosequencing, statistical association of individual TCRs with disease status, and machine learning. To study patterns of TCR occurrence, a later analysis re-analyzed previously published TCR beta repertoires from 600 to 750 donors and added high-resolution HLA genotyping. Rather than using new phenotypic data, the later analysis identified candidate immune exposures from TCR beta sequences and from how often those sequences occurred across donors. In an earlier analysis of a few hundred of the donors, high-throughput TCR beta sequencing was used to judge whether each TCR beta V gene segment behaved as functional or pseudogenic. Donor age, sex, ethnicity and CMV serostatus were compiled alongside the repertoire data. A later genetic analysis took genome-wide SNP genotypes for about 65% of the roughly 670 donors and used that subset as a discovery cohort. Every discovery cohort repertoire had been produced on one sequencing platform. Both class I and class II loci were covered by HLA typing, at four-digit resolution. The number of donors typed differed by locus, with roughly 629-640 for A, B, C, DRB1 and DQB1, 522 for DQA1, 600 to 610 for DPA1, and around 430 for DPB1. About five DR-DQ haplotypes were treated as single units for association and clustering because of strong linkage in the cohort. Among some 400 genotyped donors of the cohort, an average of around 250,000 unique TCR beta nucleotide sequences was sequenced per donor, of which about 18% were non-productive.

Notes on this clone: Its antigen is currently not known. No base quality values were provided; no much bigger clone lies one nucleotide off.

The cohort comprised fewer than 700 healthy bone marrow donors. Cohort members were all nominally healthy when sampled, although unrecorded immune exposures were likely present. The donor tested CMV seropositive, placing the donor among the approximately 310 seropositive members of the cohort. Every donor gave a peripheral blood sample, and the peripheral blood mononuclear cells from that sample were used for TCR beta sequencing. Genomic DNA was extracted from the blood cell samples with the Qiagen DNeasy Blood Extraction Kit. Library creation used the immunoSEQ multiplex PCR assay. The multiplex PCR relied on a mix of 60 forward primers for TCR Vbeta segments and 13 reverse primers for TCR Jbeta segments. The CDR3 region of rearranged TCR beta genes was amplified from genomic DNA with a multiplex PCR assay. On the Illumina HiSeq System, the amplified TCR beta libraries were sequenced as 87-base-pair reads. Regarding the original processing steps: In a later analysis, tens of millions of unique TCR beta chains were counted across the 500 to 850 repertoires, and about 10 million of these chains were shared by at least two donors. To remove PCR and sequencing errors, raw reads were error-corrected and collapsed into unique sequences using a nearest-neighbor algorithm that merged closely related sequences. CDR3 sequences were aligned to IMGT reference sequences to assign V, D and J gene segments. For a sequence to be retained, a match of at least six nucleotides was required to both a V gene segment and a J gene segment. A rearrangement counted as productive if the CDR3 had no stop codons and remained in frame with V and J, and every other rearrangement counted as non-productive. Following IMGT convention, CDR3 was defined as the stretch from the second conserved V-encoded cysteine to the conserved J-encoded phenylalanine. Sequences without an unambiguous match to a single V gene segment were excluded from the earlier analysis of approximately 600 of the donors. In an earlier analysis of about 590 of the donors, a V segment was called functional when productive rearrangements were above 56.7%, and segregating when the standard deviation between donors exceeded 5%. A statistical classification framework was built to diagnose cytomegalovirus status from the catalog of TCR beta chain sequences. A later analysis assigned V and J genes by comparing TCR nucleotide sequences with IMGT/GENE-DB human TR gene sequences. The TCRdist pipeline was used in a later analysis to assign CDR3 sequences and most-parsimonious VDJ recombination scenarios. In a later analysis, every TCR beta chain was defined by the combination of its CDR3 amino acid sequence and its V-gene family, and reads without a unique V-gene family were dropped. As a way to deal with suspected cross-contamination and a sequencing artifact, a later analysis dropped 640 or so nucleotide sequences that were highly shared and had low generation probability. In a later analysis, a clonal expansion index was calculated for each public chain from normalized within-repertoire ranks of inferred template counts. Generation probabilities in a later analysis came from a VDJ recombination model fitted to out-of-frame rearrangements, and those results were checked against IGoR. In a later analysis, TCR-TCR, TCR-HLA and TCR-CMV co-occurrence was scored with hypergeometric tests, and a repertoire-size bias correction was applied to TCR pairs. In a later analysis, false discovery rates were estimated by permuting HLA or CMV assignments 20 times. In a later analysis, co-occurring TCRs were grouped using DBSCAN, with TCRdist sequence similarity added in when clustering inside HLA-allele-positive subsets. Co-occurrence clustering excluded repertoires with fewer than 30,000 or more than 120,000 public chains, plus five with anomalous nucleotide sharing. This immuneACCESS table, as held by TCRdb, lists in-frame sequences with V and J called but not all clones. Of the missing ones, under half trace to an unresolved V gene in checked studies; the others have no known cause. The V and J calls and clone size come from that table; D and trimming were worked out from the DNA. This sample holds some 120,000 clones; more than 9% were observed only once. About 4.6% of the sample lies in the top ten.

Study-wide conclusions, independent of this receptor: A later genetic analysis reported fewer N-insertions in productive TCRs among donors in an Asian-associated ancestry cluster than the approximately 700-donor mean. Compared with equally common non-associated chains, HLA-associated TCR beta chains in a later analysis were more clonally expanded and had lower generation probabilities. According to a later analysis, most CMV-associated TCR beta chains appeared to be HLA-restricted, and the HLA associations seemed to be driven largely by CMV exposure. The authors suggested that the approach could potentially be extended to other disease states and immunological phenotypes. The sequencing pipeline was judged likely to have produced a cluster of highly shared sequence variants as a technical artifact. Presence/absence analyses assumed roughly uniform sequencing depth across donors, an assumption that may not hold. Strong co-occurrence of HLA alleles, especially DR and DQ, made assigning TCR associations to individual alleles difficult. About 17 rarely observed V segments, including chromosome 9 orphons, were excluded from the earlier analysis of 550 to 700 of the donors because counts were too low. A further reported finding was that TCR beta sequences accurately predicted the HLA-A and HLA-B alleles for most subjects in the first cohort. In vitro tests confirmed that a few of the cytomegalovirus-associated TCR beta chains recognize cytomegalovirus antigens. Correlated functional status among segregating V segments might be attributable to linkage disequilibrium, but an unknown experimental factor could not be ruled out. An earlier analysis of 587 of the donors showed that most TCR beta V segments appeared in productive rearrangements either about 87% or about 30% of the time, which broadly matched IMGT annotations. Cytomegalovirus status was reported to be diagnosed by the classifier with high specificity and sensitivity in both the original and validation cohorts. Immune exposure information for the cohort was limited to CMV serostatus. In a later genetic analysis, a missense DCLRE1C variant was associated with V-gene and J-gene trimming of TCR beta chains, and the association was replicated in an independent cohort. In a later analysis, the rate of TCR association differed among HLA loci, with DRB1 alleles having the most associated TCRs and HLA-C alleles having the fewest. Some IMGT-functional V segments, including TRBV6-2 and TRBV6-3, could not be told apart with the 87-base-pair reads, so those segments were excluded. A later analysis associated around 16,000 TCR beta sequences with specific HLA alleles at a false discovery rate of 0.05. In a later analysis, several top co-occurrence clusters were reported to appear linked to parvovirus B19, influenza, CMV and Epstein-Barr virus. Most TCR sequences were observed very rarely across donors, whereas some public TCRs were present in many individuals. The study gave a list of 150 to 200 TCR beta chains associated with cytomegalovirus. HLA typing was unavailable for some donors at each locus, so association tests used only the typed subset. This cohort had only TCR beta chains sequenced, and the lack of alpha or paired-chain data limited which features could be detected.

The germline V gene (reference sequence) specifies GTSNPN as CDR1 and SVGIG as CDR2. From the cysteine through the phenylalanine, the CDR3 covers 15 amino acids. Only CDR3 DNA remains: 45 bases, in frame from the first base. Here V drops 3 bases and J drops 6 bases, and the junction holds 12 bases not matched to any gene. Rearrangement joined TRBV30 to TRBJ2-7, and 9 junctional nucleotides match TRBD2. This receptor was taken from a woman younger than 30 in good health and CMV-seropositive. Sequencing was done on a sample of PBMCs. CDR3 sequence: CAWSHPGTSPREQYF. The nucleotide sequence is TGTGCCTGGAGCCACCCCGGGACTAGCCCTCGCGAGCAGTACTTC.